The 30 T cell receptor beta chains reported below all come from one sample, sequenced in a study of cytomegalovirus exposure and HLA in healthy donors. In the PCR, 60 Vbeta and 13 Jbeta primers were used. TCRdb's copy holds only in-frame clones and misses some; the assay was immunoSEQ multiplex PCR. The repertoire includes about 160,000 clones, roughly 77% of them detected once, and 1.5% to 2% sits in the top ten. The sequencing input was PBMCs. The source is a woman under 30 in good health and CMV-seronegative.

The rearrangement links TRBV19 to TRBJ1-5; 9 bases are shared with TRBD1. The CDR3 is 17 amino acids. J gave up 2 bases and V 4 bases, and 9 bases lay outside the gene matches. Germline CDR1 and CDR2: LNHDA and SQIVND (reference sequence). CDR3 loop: CASSTGQGRMGNQPQHF. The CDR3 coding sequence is TGTGCCAGTAGTACCGGACAGGGGCGTATGGGCAATCAGCCCCAGCATTTT.

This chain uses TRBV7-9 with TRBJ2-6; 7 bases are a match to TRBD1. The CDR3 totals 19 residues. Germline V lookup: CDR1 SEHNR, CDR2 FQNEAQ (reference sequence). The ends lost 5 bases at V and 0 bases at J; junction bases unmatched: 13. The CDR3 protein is CASSPIAGTANSGANVLTF. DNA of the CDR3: TGTGCCAGCAGCCCCATTGCCGGGACAGCGAACTCTGGGGCCAACGTCCTGACTTTC.

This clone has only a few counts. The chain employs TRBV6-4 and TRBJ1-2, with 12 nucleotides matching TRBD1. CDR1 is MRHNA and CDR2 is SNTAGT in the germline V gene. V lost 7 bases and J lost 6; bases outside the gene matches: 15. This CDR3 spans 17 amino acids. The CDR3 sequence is CASTKRDRGRTWDGYTF. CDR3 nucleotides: TGTGCCAGCACCAAGCGGGACAGGGGGCGGACGTGGGATGGCTACACCTTC.

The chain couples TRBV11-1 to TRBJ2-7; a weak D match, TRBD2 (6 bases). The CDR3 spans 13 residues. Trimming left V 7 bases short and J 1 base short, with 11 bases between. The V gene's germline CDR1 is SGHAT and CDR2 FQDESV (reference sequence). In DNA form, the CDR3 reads TGTGCCAGCACTAGTAGCGGTTCCTACGAGCAGTACTTC. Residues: CASTSSGSYEQYF. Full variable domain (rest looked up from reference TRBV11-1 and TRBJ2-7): EAEVAQSPRYKITEKSQAVAFWCDPISGHATLYWYRQILGQGPELLVQFQDESVVDDSQLPKDRFSAERLKGVDSTLKIQPAELGDSAMYLCASTSSGSYEQYFGPGTRLTVT.

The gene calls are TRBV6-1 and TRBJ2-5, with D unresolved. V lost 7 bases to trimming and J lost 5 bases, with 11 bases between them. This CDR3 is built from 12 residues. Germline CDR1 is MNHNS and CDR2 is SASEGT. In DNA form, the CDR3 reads TGTGCCAGCAATGGCCCCGCCGAGACCCAGTACTTC. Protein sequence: CASNGPAETQYF.

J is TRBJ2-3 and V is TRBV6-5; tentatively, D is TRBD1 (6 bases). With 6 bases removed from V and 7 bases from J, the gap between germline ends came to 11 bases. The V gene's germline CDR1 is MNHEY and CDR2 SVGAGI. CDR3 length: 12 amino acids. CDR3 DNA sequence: TGTGCCAGCAGCCGAGACAGGCATACGCAGTATTTT. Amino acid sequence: CASSRDRHTQYF.

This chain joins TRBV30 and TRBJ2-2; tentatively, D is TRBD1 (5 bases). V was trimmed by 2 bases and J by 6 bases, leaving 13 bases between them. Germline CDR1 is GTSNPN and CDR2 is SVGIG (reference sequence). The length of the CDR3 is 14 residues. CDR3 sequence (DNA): TGTGCCTGGAGTCCAACAGGAGTCGCCGGGGAGCTGTTTTTT. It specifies CAWSPTGVAGELFF.

Here the CDR3 DNA reads TGCGCCAGCAGCCAGGGCCCCGGGGTAGGGGGCTCTGGAAACACCATATATTTT. Translated: CASSQGPGVGGSGNTIYF. The rearrangement joins TRBV4-1 to TRBJ1-3; D might be TRBD1 (6 bases). The CDR3 length is 18 residues. Germline V gives CDR1 MGHRA, CDR2 YSYEKL. Trimming removed 3 bases at V and 0 bases at J, with 18 bases between.

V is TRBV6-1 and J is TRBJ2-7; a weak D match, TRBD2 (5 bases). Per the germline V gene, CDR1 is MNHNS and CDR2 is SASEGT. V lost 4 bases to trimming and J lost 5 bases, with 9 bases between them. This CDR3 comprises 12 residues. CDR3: CASSAGLNEQYF. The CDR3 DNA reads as TGTGCCAGCAGTGCCGGACTTAACGAGCAGTACTTC.

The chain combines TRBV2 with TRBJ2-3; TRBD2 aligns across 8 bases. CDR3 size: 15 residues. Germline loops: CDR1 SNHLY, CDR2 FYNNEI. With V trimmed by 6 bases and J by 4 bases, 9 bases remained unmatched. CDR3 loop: CASRVGTRSSDTQYF. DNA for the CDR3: TGTGCCAGCAGGGTGGGGACTAGGAGTTCAGATACGCAGTATTTT.

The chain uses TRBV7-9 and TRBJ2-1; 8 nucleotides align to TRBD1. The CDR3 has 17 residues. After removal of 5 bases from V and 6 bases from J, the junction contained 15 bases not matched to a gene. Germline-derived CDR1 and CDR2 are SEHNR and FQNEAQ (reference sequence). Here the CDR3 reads CASSHPGWTGKVNEQFF. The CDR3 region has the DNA TGTGCCAGCAGCCATCCCGGATGGACAGGGAAGGTCAATGAGCAGTTCTTC.

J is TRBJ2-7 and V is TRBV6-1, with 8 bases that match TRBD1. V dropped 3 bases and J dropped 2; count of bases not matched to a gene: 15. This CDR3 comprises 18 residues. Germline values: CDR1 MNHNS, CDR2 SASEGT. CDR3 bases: TGTGCCAGCAGTGATCTCTGGGGACAGGCCTCGGCCGCCTACGAGCAGTACTTC. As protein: CASSDLWGQASAAYEQYF.

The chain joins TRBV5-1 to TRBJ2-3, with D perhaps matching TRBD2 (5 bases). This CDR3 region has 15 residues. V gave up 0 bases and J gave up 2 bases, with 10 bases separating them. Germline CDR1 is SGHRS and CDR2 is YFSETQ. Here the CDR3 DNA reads TGCGCCAGCAGCTTGGAGAGGGCCACCACAGATACGCAGTATTTT. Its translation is CASSLERATTDTQYF.

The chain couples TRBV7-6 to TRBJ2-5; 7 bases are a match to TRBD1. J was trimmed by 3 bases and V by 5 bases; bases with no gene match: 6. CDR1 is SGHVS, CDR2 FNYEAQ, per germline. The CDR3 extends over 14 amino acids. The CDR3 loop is CASSATGNKETQYF. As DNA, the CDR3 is TGTGCCAGCAGCGCGACAGGGAACAAAGAGACCCAGTACTTC.

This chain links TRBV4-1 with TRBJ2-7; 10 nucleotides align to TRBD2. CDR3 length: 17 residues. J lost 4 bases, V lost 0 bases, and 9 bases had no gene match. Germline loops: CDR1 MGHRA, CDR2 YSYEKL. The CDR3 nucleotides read TGCGCCAGCAGCCAAGATCCTAGCGGGGGCTCGGGGTACGAGCAGTACTTC. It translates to CASSQDPSGGSGYEQYF.

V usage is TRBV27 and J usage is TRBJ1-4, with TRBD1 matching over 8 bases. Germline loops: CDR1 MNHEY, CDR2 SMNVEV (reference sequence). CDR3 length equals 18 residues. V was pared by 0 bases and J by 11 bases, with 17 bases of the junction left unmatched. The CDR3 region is CASSLSAPGTGKAEKLFF. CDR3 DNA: TGTGCCAGCAGTTTATCTGCCCCCGGGACAGGAAAGGCCGAGAAACTGTTTTTT.

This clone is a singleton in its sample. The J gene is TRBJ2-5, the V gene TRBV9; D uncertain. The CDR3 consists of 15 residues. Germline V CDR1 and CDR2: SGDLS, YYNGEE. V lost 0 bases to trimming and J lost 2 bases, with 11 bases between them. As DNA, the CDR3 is TGTGCCAGCAGCGTAGCTCCAGGTTCGCAAGAGACCCAGTACTTC. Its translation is CASSVAPGSQETQYF.

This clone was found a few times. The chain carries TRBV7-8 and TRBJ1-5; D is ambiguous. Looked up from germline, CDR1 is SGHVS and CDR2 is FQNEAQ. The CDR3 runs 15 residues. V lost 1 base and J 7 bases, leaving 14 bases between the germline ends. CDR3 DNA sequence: TGTGCCAGCAGCTTAGTTGCCTTTACCGGGCAGCCCCAGCATTTT. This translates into CASSLVAFTGQPQHF.

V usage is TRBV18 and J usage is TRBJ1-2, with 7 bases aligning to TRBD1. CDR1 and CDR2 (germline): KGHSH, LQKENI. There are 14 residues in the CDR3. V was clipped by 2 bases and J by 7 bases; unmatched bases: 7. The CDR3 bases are TGTGCCAGCTCACCAAGACAGGGACTCGCTGGCTACACCTTC. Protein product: CASSPRQGLAGYTF.

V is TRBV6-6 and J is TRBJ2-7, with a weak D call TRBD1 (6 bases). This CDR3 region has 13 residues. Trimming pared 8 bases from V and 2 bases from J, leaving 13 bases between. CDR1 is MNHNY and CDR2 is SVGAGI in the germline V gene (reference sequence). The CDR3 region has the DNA TGTGCCAGCCGATGGGACAATACCTACGAGCAGTACTTC. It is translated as CASRWDNTYEQYF.

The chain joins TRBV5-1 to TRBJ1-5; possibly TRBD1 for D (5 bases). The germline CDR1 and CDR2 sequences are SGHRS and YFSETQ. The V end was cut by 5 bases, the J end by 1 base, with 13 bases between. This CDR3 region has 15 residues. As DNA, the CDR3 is TGCGCCAGCAGGCCGACAGCGTACAGCAATCAGCCCCAGCATTTT. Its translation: CASRPTAYSNQPQHF.

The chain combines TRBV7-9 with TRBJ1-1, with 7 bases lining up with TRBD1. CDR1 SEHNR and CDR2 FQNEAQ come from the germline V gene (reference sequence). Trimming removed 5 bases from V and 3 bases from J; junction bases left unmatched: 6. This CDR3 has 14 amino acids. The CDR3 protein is CASSLTTGDTEAFF. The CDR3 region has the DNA TGTGCCAGCAGCCTCACCACAGGGGACACTGAAGCTTTCTTT.

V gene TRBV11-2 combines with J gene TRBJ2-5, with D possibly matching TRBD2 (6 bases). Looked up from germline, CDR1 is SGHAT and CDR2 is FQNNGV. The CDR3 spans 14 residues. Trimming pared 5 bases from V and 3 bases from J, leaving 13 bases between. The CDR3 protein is CASSAFGGEETQYF. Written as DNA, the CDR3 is TGTGCCAGCAGCGCCTTCGGGGGAGAAGAGACCCAGTACTTC.

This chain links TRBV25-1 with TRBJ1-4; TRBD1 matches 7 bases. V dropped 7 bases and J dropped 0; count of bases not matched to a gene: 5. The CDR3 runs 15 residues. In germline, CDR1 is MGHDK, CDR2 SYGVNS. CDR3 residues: CASNAGGATNEKLFF. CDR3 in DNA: TGTGCCAGCAACGCAGGGGGTGCAACTAATGAAAAACTGTTTTTT.

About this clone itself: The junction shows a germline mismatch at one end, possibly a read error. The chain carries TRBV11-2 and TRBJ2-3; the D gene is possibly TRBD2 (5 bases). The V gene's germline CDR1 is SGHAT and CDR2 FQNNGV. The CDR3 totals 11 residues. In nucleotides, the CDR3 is TGTGCCGGCAGCGGCCCAGATACGCAGTATTTT. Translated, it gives CAGSGPDTQYF.

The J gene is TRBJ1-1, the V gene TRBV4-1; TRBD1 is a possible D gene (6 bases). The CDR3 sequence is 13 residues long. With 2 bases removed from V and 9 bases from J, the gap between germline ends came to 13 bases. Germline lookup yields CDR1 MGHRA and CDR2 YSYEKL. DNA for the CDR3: TGCGCCAGCAGCCAAATGCTTGGGACACAAGCTTTCTTT. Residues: CASSQMLGTQAFF.

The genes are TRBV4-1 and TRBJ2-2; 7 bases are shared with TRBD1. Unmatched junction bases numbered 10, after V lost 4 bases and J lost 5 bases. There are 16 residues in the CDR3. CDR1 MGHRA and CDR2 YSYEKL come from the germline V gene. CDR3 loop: CASSLQGGAGTGELFF. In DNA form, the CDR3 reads TGCGCCAGCAGCCTACAAGGGGGCGCAGGGACCGGGGAGCTGTTTTTT.

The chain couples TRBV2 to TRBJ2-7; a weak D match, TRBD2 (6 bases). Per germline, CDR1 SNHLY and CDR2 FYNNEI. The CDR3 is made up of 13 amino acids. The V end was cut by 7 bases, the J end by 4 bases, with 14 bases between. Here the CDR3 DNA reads TGTGCCAGCACCGGGGACTCAGGGTACGAGCAGTACTTC. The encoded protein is CASTGDSGYEQYF.

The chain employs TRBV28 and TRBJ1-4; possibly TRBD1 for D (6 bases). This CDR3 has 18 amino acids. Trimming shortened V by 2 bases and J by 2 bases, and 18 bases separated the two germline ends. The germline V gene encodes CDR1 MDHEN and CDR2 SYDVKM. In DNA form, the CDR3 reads TGTGCCAGCAGTTTAATCATACAGGGTAGTCTTACTAATGAAAAACTGTTTTTT. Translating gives CASSLIIQGSLTNEKLFF.

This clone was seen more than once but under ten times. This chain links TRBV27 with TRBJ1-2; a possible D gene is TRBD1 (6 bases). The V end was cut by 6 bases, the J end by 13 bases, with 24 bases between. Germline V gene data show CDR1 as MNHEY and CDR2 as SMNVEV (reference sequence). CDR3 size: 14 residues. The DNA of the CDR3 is TGTGCCAGCAGGAGGAACCGGGACACCGCAAGAGGCACCTTC. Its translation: CASRRNRDTARGTF.